Here is one T cell receptor (beta chain) with its context. Its antigen target is currently unknown. No per-base quality is available; no much larger clone lies one base away. These data originate in a study of PD-L1 blockade in urothelial cancer (dated by TCRdb to 2015 to 2018). For the wider study: All patients started therapy in about 2014 and received atezolizumab 1,200 mg intravenously every 3 weeks. About 90% of the roughly 30 patients were males with bladder-origin urothelial cancer, and about 65% of the roughly 30 reported a prior smoking history. Patients had an ECOG performance status of 0 or 1 and had received between 0 and 3 prior chemotherapy regimens. Blood samples were analyzed 3 weeks after the start of treatment (second dose) and 6 weeks after the start of treatment. Blood samples gave a median of around 140,000 T cells and roughly 83,000 unique TCRs, with a median clonality of 0.080. The study, an exploratory multi-omic analysis, examined somatic, immune and clinical correlates of response to PD-L1 blockade with atezolizumab in urothelial cancer. Pretreatment tumor samples, along with matched peripheral blood collected serially before and after atezolizumab treatment, underwent TCR sequencing. Durable clinical benefit was defined as a progression-free survival longer than 6 months, and TCR features were additionally tested against progression-free survival and overall survival. In the same patients, pretreatment tumors underwent whole exome sequencing and RNA sequencing in addition to TCR sequencing. Roughly 10 patients achieved durable clinical benefit and approximately 20 did not. Twenty-nine patients had pretreatment blood TCR-seq, approximately 24 had at least one posttreatment blood collection, and approximately 24 had tumor TCR-seq.

Synthetic TCR analog templates were spiked into each PCR to estimate absolute template abundance from read counts. TCRbeta CDR3 regions were amplified from genomic DNA with bias-controlled V and J gene primers using the immunoSEQ assay. Rearranged TCRbeta segments were sequenced at approximately 20X coverage. The published analysis was carried out like this. Sequencing errors were corrected by clustering and CDR3s were annotated against IMGT to assign V, D and J genes. Downstream analyses used only productive TCRbeta rearrangements, leaving out any out-of-frame or stop-codon sequences. To compute clonality, Shannon entropy was normalized by the log of the number of unique productive sequences and then subtracted from one. Clones differing between time points or between blood and tumor were identified using Fisher's exact test with Benjamini-Hochberg correction, with an adjusted p below 0.01 applied as the threshold. Entries here come from immuneACCESS through TCRdb and include only in-frame sequences with V and J called. Some clones fail to appear in such tables; in the studies checked, an unresolved V gene covers under half of the shortfall, and the cause of the remainder is unknown. The V and J calls and clone size are taken from that table; D and trimming were inferred from the DNA. In this sample the table shows approximately 110,000 clones, roughly 84% of which occur a single time. 2.4% of the sample is held by the ten biggest clonotypes.

General study outcomes and caveats: At 3 weeks after the start of treatment, tumor-associated TCR clones in peripheral blood had expanded more in patients with durable benefit (n ≈ 23, p = 0.022). A pretreatment peripheral blood TCR clonality below the median was linked to improved progression-free and overall survival. Because the sample size was small (n of about 29) and many of the analyses were exploratory, the results are meant to be hypothesis-generating.

A cohort of about 30 patients with locally advanced or metastatic urothelial carcinoma, treated at Memorial Sloan Kettering on a trial protocol, was included. Peripheral blood mononuclear cells were collected pretreatment and during treatment, with between 1 and 8 total time points obtained per patient. The Qiagen DNeasy Blood extraction kit was used to purify genomic DNA from total PBMCs and from tumor samples. PBMCs were collected pretreatment and during treatment and were isolated and stored as previously described. The sample in question was PBMCs, obtained around atezolizumab (anti-PD-L1) treatment. The receptor was derived from a middle-aged man with urothelial cancer.

The nucleotide sequence is given as TGTGCCTACGTACGGTCTAGCGGCCAAGAGACCCAGTACTTC. It translates to CAYVRSSGQETQYF. This chain is built from TRBV2 and TRBJ2-5; 7 middle bases align to TRBD2. CDR1 and CDR2, looked up from the germline V gene, are SNHLY and FYNNEI. The CDR3 numbers 14 residues from cysteine through phenylalanine. The only DNA kept is the CDR3, 42 bases in frame from the first base. The junction shows trimming of 11 bases on V and 1 base on J, and the gene matches do not reach 10 bases of it.